The 12 T cell receptor beta chains listed next were all sequenced from one sample in a study of blood T cell repertoires in COVID-19. TCRdb's copy holds only in-frame clones and misses some; the assay was immunoSEQ multiplex PCR. The table lists 150,000 to 200,000 clones, approximately 80% of them singletons. Source material: peripheral blood. These TCRs come from a woman aged 70 to 79 with COVID-19, enrolled during active disease.

The chain couples TRBV6-1 to TRBJ2-5, with D perhaps matching TRBD2 (7 bases). This CDR3 spans 15 amino acids. The germline V and J ends were trimmed by 0 bases and 4 bases, with 12 bases remaining between them. CDR1 MNHNS and CDR2 SASEGT come from the germline V gene. CDR3 region: CASSEAMGGRETQYF. CDR3 DNA: TGTGCCAGCAGTGAAGCGATGGGGGGGCGAGAGACCCAGTACTTC.

This clone was seen only once. V is TRBV5-8 and J is TRBJ1-2; D is ambiguous. Trimming removed 0 bases from V and 4 bases from J, with 13 bases in between. This CDR3 has 15 residues. The V gene's germline CDR1 is SGHTS and CDR2 YDEGEE. CDR3 nucleotides: TGTGCCAGCAGCTTGGTTTTCCAGGCGTCCTATGGCTACACCTTC. It specifies CASSLVFQASYGYTF.

This clone was recorded once. The gene calls are TRBV20-1 and TRBJ1-4, with no clear D. Germline V gene sequence: CDR1 DFQATT, CDR2 SNEGSKA (reference sequence). This CDR3 region has 14 residues. The V end lost 3 bases, the J end lost 2 bases, and 10 bases lay between the germline ends. CDR3: CSASSPGTNEKLFF. For the CDR3, the DNA is TGCAGTGCTAGTTCTCCGGGGACTAATGAAAAACTGTTTTTT.

Details on this clone: Other DNA sequences within the sample encode an identical CDR3. V usage is TRBV10-3 and J usage is TRBJ1-5; D gene ambiguous. V was pared by 0 bases and J by 0 bases, with 6 bases between. The CDR3 is 15 residues long. Per the germline V gene, CDR1 is ENHRY and CDR2 is SYGVKD. CDR3 coding DNA: TGTGCCATCAGTGAGTCCGCAGATAGCAATCAGCCCCAGCATTTT. It encodes CAISESADSNQPQHF.

CDR3 nucleotides: TGCGCCAGCACTTTCGTTCGAAGGGGGCAAGGAGGGCAGTACTTC. Translating it yields CASTFVRRGQGGQYF. The chain carries TRBV5-1 and TRBJ2-7, with 7 bases that match TRBD1. The trim removed 6 bases at V and 9 bases at J, leaving 18 bases unmatched. Germline CDR1 SGHRS, CDR2 YFSETQ. The CDR3 runs 15 residues.

The V and J genes are TRBV30 and TRBJ2-7; 7 nucleotides align to TRBD1. The length of the CDR3 is 15 residues. The V and J ends lost 3 bases and 3 bases, in that order; junction bases with no gene match: 11. The germline V gene has CDR1 GTSNPN and CDR2 SVGIG (reference sequence). CDR3 in DNA: TGTGCCTGGAGGAGAAGGGACAGACCTTTCTACGAGCAGTACTTC. Protein product: CAWRRRDRPFYEQYF.

This clone was recorded once. The chain carries TRBV4-2 and TRBJ2-3, with TRBD1 matching over 8 bases. The trim removed 1 base at V and 2 bases at J, leaving 14 bases unmatched. Germline V lookup: CDR1 LGHNA, CDR2 YNFKEQ. This CDR3 has 19 amino acids. The CDR3 DNA follows: TGTGCCAGCAGCCAAGTAATAGTTAGGGACAGGAGCCCCACAGATACGCAGTATTTT. Protein product: CASSQVIVRDRSPTDTQYF.

The V call is TRBV6-5, the J call TRBJ1-5; no clear D gene. This CDR3 has 13 residues. Trimming removed 8 bases at V and 3 bases at J, with 11 bases between. Germline values: CDR1 MNHEY, CDR2 SVGAGI. The CDR3: CASRLRVNQPQHF. CDR3 coding DNA: TGTGCCAGCCGTCTCCGGGTCAATCAGCCCCAGCATTTT.

The chain joins TRBV30 to TRBJ1-1; tentative D call: TRBD1 (6 bases). In germline, CDR1 is GTSNPN, CDR2 SVGIG (reference sequence). V lost 1 base to trimming and J lost 1 base, with 7 bases between them. CDR3 length: 13 residues. CDR3 DNA: TGTGCCTGGAGTGCAGGGGCGAACACTGAAGCTTTCTTT. Translating gives CAWSAGANTEAFF.

This chain connects TRBV15 to TRBJ1-2, with TRBD1 as a possible D gene (6 bases). The V gene lost 4 bases and the J gene lost 4 bases, with 16 bases spanning the gap. From germline, CDR1 is LNHNV and CDR2 YYDKDF (reference sequence). This CDR3 contains 15 residues. The CDR3 spells CATSTRRDTSYGYTF. In DNA, the CDR3 is TGTGCCACCAGCACCCGCCGGGACACGAGCTATGGCTACACCTTC.

The chain links TRBV28 to TRBJ1-2; D is uncertain. Trimming removed 5 bases at V and 5 bases at J, with 9 bases between. CDR3 length: 12 residues. The germline V gene encodes CDR1 MDHEN and CDR2 SYDVKM. CDR3 nucleotide sequence: TGTGCCAGCAGTCTAAGAGAATATGGCTACACCTTC. Encoded protein: CASSLREYGYTF.

The V call is TRBV27, the J call TRBJ2-1; 8 bases match TRBD2. With V trimmed by 1 base and J by 8 bases, 7 bases remained unmatched. Germline V gene data show CDR1 as MNHEY and CDR2 as SMNVEV (reference sequence). This CDR3 has 15 amino acids. The CDR3 DNA reads as TGTGCCAGCAGTTTATTGGGGACTAGTTACTATGAGCAGTTCTTC. It encodes CASSLLGTSYYEQFF.